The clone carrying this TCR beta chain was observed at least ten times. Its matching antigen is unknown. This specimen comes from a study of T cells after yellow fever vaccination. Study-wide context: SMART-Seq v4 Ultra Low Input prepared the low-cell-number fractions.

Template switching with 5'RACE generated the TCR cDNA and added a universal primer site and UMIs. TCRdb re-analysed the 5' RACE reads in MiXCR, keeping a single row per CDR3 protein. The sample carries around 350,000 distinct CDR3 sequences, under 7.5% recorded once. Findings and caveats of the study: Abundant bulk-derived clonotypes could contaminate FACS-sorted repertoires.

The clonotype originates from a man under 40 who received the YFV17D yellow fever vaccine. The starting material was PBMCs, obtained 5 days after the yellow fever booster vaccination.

The CDR3 bases are TGTGCCAGCAGTTACTCGCCGGGAGAACCTCAAGAGACCCAGTACTTC. Protein: CASSYSPGEPQETQYF. The chain employs TRBV6-2 or TRBV6-3 and TRBJ2-5; tentatively, D is TRBD2 (6 bases). The V end lost 0 bases, the J end lost 2 bases, and 13 bases lay between the germline ends. The CDR3 contains 16 residues. Germline loops: CDR1 MNHEY, CDR2 SVGEGT.